These 30 T cell receptor beta chains originate from one sample sequenced in a study of vaccination and CD4 T cells after COVID-19. Treatment denoted: roughly nine-day PBMC culture with coronavirus spike peptide pools or control peptides (ViraFEST assay). Samples of CD4+ T cells were obtained from the unexposed donor before the COVID-19 pandemic (2011-2018). The antigens of these receptors remain unknown. Cultured CD4+ T cell DNA underwent sequencing with the Oncomine TCR Beta short-read assay. TCRdb analysed the PCR reads with MiXCR anew, one entry per CDR3 protein. Among 8,500 to 10,000 distinct CDR3 sequences listed, 30% to 40% were seen once. The sample was CD4+ T cells from blood, cultured in vitro. All receptors derive from a human donor in good health.

This rearrangement joins TRBV27 to TRBJ1-2, with D perhaps TRBD1 (6 bases). Trimming pared 4 bases from V and 6 bases from J, leaving 12 bases between. The CDR3 contains 13 residues. The V gene's germline CDR1 is MNHEY and CDR2 SMNVEV (reference sequence). DNA of the CDR3: TGTGCCAGCAGTTCTTCAGGGGCGAATGGCTACACCTTC. Translated, it gives CASSSSGANGYTF.

The chain joins TRBV19 to TRBJ2-7, with 8 bases that match TRBD1. Germline V lookup: CDR1 LNHDA, CDR2 SQIVND (reference sequence). J was trimmed by 6 bases and V by 3 bases; bases with no gene match: 7. The length of the CDR3 is 14 residues. CDR3 DNA: TGTGCCAGTAGTATTGGACAGGGTCTAGGCGAGCAGTACTTC. It specifies CASSIGQGLGEQYF.

V usage is TRBV6-5 and J usage is TRBJ2-3; 7 bases are shared with TRBD2. The V gene end was trimmed by 2 bases and the J gene end by 3 bases; junction bases not matched to a gene: 5. This CDR3 comprises 15 residues. The germline gives CDR1 MNHEY, CDR2 SVGAGI. For the CDR3, the DNA is TGTGCCAGCAGTTACCGCCAGGGAGGGACAGATACGCAGTATTTT. Translating gives CASSYRQGGTDTQYF.

This clonotype occurred a few times. The junction and the germline gene differ at one end; a read error may be behind it. The chain links TRBV7-3 to TRBJ2-2; a possible D gene is TRBD2 (6 bases). The CDR3 has 13 amino acids. Per the germline V gene, CDR1 is SGHTA and CDR2 is FQGTGA. The CDR3 spells CASSSGLGGKLFF. The CDR3 DNA reads TGTGCCAGCAGCTCCGGTTTAGGCGGGAAGCTGTTTTTT.

This chain connects TRBV7-9 to TRBJ1-1; D call uncertain. CDR1 and CDR2 from the germline V gene are SEHNR and FQNEAQ (reference sequence). CDR3 length equals 13 residues. The V gene lost 6 bases and the J gene lost 3 bases, with 11 bases spanning the gap. The CDR3 nucleotides read TGTGCCAGCAGACCTAATAGAGACACTGAAGCTTTCTTT. It encodes CASRPNRDTEAFF.

This rearrangement joins TRBV27 to TRBJ2-3, with a weak D call TRBD2 (5 bases). The length of the CDR3 is 14 residues. The germline gives CDR1 MNHEY, CDR2 SMNVEV (reference sequence). Trimming left V 6 bases short and J 4 bases short, with 14 bases between. CDR3 bases: TGTGCCAGCAGGCCAATTATTAGCGCAGATACGCAGTATTTT. Its protein is CASRPIISADTQYF.

This clonotype appeared a few times. The rearrangement links TRBV6-1 to TRBJ2-7; 7 bases agree with TRBD1. From germline, CDR1 is MNHNS and CDR2 SASEGT. The V segment lost 6 bases and the J segment 3 bases; nucleotides outside the gene matches: 2. The CDR3 length is 12 residues. The CDR3 bases are TGTGCCAGCAGCCCAGGGGGCTACGAGCAGTACTTC. Residues: CASSPGGYEQYF.

The chain employs TRBV20-1 and TRBJ2-7; a weak D match, TRBD1 (6 bases). V was clipped by 3 bases and J by 1 base, with 10 bases between them. The length of the CDR3 is 13 residues. Germline-derived CDR1 and CDR2 are DFQATT and SNEGSKA (reference sequence). CDR3 in amino acids: CSASGTRSYEQYF. Here the CDR3 DNA reads TGCAGTGCTAGCGGGACACGATCCTACGAGCAGTACTTC.

The J gene is TRBJ2-5, the V gene TRBV10-3; 8 bases agree with TRBD1. Losses at the gene ends were 6 bases for V and 3 bases for J; bases not matched to a gene: 0. The germline CDR1 and CDR2 sequences are ENHRY and SYGVKD. The CDR3 loop spans 12 amino acids. This chain's CDR3 is CAIRDREETQYF. The CDR3 DNA is TGTGCCATCAGGGACAGGGAAGAGACCCAGTACTTC.

This clonotype was detected only a few times. J is TRBJ1-6 and V is TRBV2; D gene unclear. This CDR3 is built from 15 residues. Between the trimmed V and J ends, which lost 4 bases and 2 bases, there was a span of 9 bases. CDR1 is SNHLY and CDR2 is FYNNEI in the germline V gene. The CDR3 DNA reads TGTGCCAGCAGTGTAGAGGGAACCTATAATTCACCCCTCCACTTT. It translates to CASSVEGTYNSPLHF.

This clonotype ranks as medium-sized (0.01 to 0.1%). This chain links TRBV25-1 with TRBJ2-3; a possible D gene is TRBD2 (5 bases). CDR1 MGHDK and CDR2 SYGVNS come from the germline V gene. This CDR3 spans 12 amino acids. Trimming took off 1 base at V and 7 bases at J, with 6 bases between the two ends. CDR3 sequence: CASSESGYTQYF. For the CDR3, the DNA is TGTGCCAGCAGTGAATCGGGGTATACGCAGTATTTT. The entire variable domain, with the rest obtained from reference TRBV25-1 and TRBJ2-3, is as follows: EADIYQTPRYLVIGTGKKITLECSQTMGHDKMYWYQQDPGMELHLIHYSYGVNSTEKGDLSSESTVSRIRTEHFPLTLESARPSHTSQYLCASSESGYTQYFGPGTRLTVL.

This clonotype appeared a few times. The chain has TRBV6-2 or TRBV6-3 and TRBJ1-1; tentative D call: TRBD1 (5 bases). The V end lost 6 bases, the J end lost 0 bases, and 8 bases lay between the germline ends. This CDR3 has 13 amino acids. Germline values: CDR1 MNHEY, CDR2 SVGEGT. The CDR3 protein is CASRVRVNTEAFF. CDR3 DNA sequence: TGTGCCAGCAGGGTCAGGGTGAACACTGAAGCTTTCTTT.

The chain joins TRBV5-6 to TRBJ1-5; D possibly corresponds to TRBD1 (5 bases). Per the germline V gene, CDR1 is SGHDT and CDR2 is YYEEEE. The ends were cut back, 0 bases at V and 6 bases at J, with 13 bases in the middle. CDR3 length: 15 residues. The CDR3 protein is CASSLGGAGRQPQHF. DNA for the CDR3: TGTGCCAGCAGCTTGGGGGGAGCGGGGCGTCAGCCCCAGCATTTT. Using reference TRBV5-6 and TRBJ1-5 for the parts outside the CDR3, the full variable domain is DAGVTQSPTHLIKTRGQQVTLRCSPKSGHDTVSWYQQALGQGPQFIFQYYEEEERQRGNFPDRFSGHQFPNYSSELNVNALLLGDSALYLCASSLGGAGRQPQHFGDGTRLSIL.

The CDR3 spells CASSPWLAGTNEQFF. Here the CDR3 DNA reads TGTGCCAGCAGTCCCTGGCTAGCGGGGACTAATGAGCAGTTCTTC. The J gene is TRBJ2-1, the V gene TRBV6-1; 9 bases are a match to TRBD2. V was clipped by 5 bases and J by 7 bases; unmatched bases: 9. The CDR3 is 15 amino acids. Germline V CDR1 and CDR2: MNHNS, SASEGT.

The chain joins TRBV28 to TRBJ2-3; D remains ambiguous. CDR1 and CDR2 from the germline V gene are MDHEN and SYDVKM. The CDR3 length is 13 residues. V was cut by 5 bases and J by 3 bases, with 9 bases left in between. DNA for the CDR3: TGTGCCAGCAGTACCTCCAGGACAGATACGCAGTATTTT. The encoded protein is CASSTSRTDTQYF.

The chain recombines TRBV27 with TRBJ1-1, with D unclear. The CDR3 has 13 residues. Germline V CDR1 and CDR2: MNHEY, SMNVEV (reference sequence). Trimming stripped 0 bases from V and 2 bases from J, with 4 bases between. The CDR3 DNA reads TGTGCCAGCAGTTTATCACCCAACACTGAAGCTTTCTTT. Its protein is CASSLSPNTEAFF.

Relative to its sample, this clonotype is medium-sized. The V call is TRBV10-2, the J call TRBJ2-3, with D hard to call. Looked up from germline, CDR1 is WSHSY and CDR2 is SAAADI. CDR3 length: 11 residues. V was pared by 5 bases and J by 4 bases, with 4 bases between. The CDR3 nucleotides read TGCGCCAGCAGTTTCGCAGATACGCAGTATTTT. This sequence encodes CASSFADTQYF.

Only a few counts were recorded for this clonotype. J is TRBJ2-3 and V is TRBV6-4, with D maybe TRBD1 (6 bases). CDR3 length: 12 amino acids. From germline, CDR1 is MRHNA and CDR2 SNTAGT. The V and J ends lost 6 bases and 3 bases respectively, with 7 bases between them. The CDR3 is CASRGATDTQYF. DNA of the CDR3: TGTGCCAGCAGGGGGGCAACAGATACGCAGTATTTT.

This clonotype was counted a few times. V gene TRBV20-1 combines with J gene TRBJ1-5; D remains unclear. The ends were cut back, 4 bases at V and 4 bases at J, with 11 bases in the middle. This CDR3 contains 13 residues. Germline V lookup: CDR1 DFQATT, CDR2 SNEGSKA (reference sequence). CDR3 sequence: CSAIGQVNQPQHF. The DNA for the CDR3 is TGCAGTGCTATAGGTCAGGTGAATCAGCCCCAGCATTTT.

The genes are TRBV2 and TRBJ1-1; 9 bases align to TRBD1. From germline, CDR1 is SNHLY and CDR2 FYNNEI. This CDR3 comprises 14 residues. The V and J ends lost 2 bases and 5 bases, in that order; junction bases with no gene match: 3. In nucleotides, the CDR3 is TGTGCCAGCAGTGAAAAGACAGGGGGGACTGAAGCTTTCTTT. Translation: CASSEKTGGTEAFF.

V gene TRBV5-1 combines with J gene TRBJ1-2; TRBD1 is a possible D gene (5 bases). Germline CDR1 and CDR2: SGHRS and YFSETQ. CDR3 length equals 13 residues. The ends were cut back, 7 bases at V and 4 bases at J, with 14 bases in the middle. The CDR3 nucleotides are TGCGCCAGCTCCGAGGACAAACTCTATGGCTACACCTTC. This sequence encodes CASSEDKLYGYTF. Complete variable domain (other parts from reference TRBV5-1 and TRBJ1-2): KAGVTQTPRYLIKTRGQQVTLSCSPISGHRSVSWYQQTPGQGLQFLFEYFSETQRNKGNFPGRFSGRQFSNSRSEMNVSTLELGDSALYLCASSEDKLYGYTFGSGTRLTVV.

The rearrangement links TRBV6-1 to TRBJ2-7; D perhaps matches TRBD2 (5 bases). This CDR3 contains 13 residues. V was cut by 6 bases and J by 1 base, with 10 bases left in between. From germline, CDR1 is MNHNS and CDR2 SASEGT. The CDR3 is CASSPGLSYEQYF. The CDR3 nucleotides read TGTGCCAGCAGCCCGGGGTTATCCTACGAGCAGTACTTC.

Of note for this clonotype: At one boundary the junction diverges from the germline segment, which might be a read error. The chain is built from TRBV5-1 and TRBJ2-5; 7 bases fit TRBD1. The germline CDR1 and CDR2 sequences are SGHRS and YFSETQ. CDR3 length: 16 amino acids. The CDR3 loop reads CASSETGTATQEAQYF. In nucleotides, the CDR3 is TGCGCCAGCAGCGAAACCGGGACAGCGACACAAGAGGCCCAGTACTTC.

The V and J genes are TRBV30 and TRBJ2-3; no reliable D call. CDR3 length equals 13 residues. The germline V and J ends were trimmed by 2 bases and 1 base, with 7 bases remaining between them. CDR1 is GTSNPN, CDR2 SVGIG, per germline (reference sequence). CDR3 DNA sequence: TGTGCCTGGAGTTTCGGGCGCACAGATACGCAGTATTTT. Residues: CAWSFGRTDTQYF.

The chain recombines TRBV12-3 or TRBV12-4 with TRBJ1-6; D is uncertain. The CDR3 covers 12 residues. V lost 11 bases, J lost 7 bases, and 12 bases lay in between. The CDR3: CACGRSNSPLHF. CDR3 DNA sequence: TGTGCCTGTGGCAGGTCCAATTCACCCCTCCACTTT.

The chain is built from TRBV20-1 and TRBJ1-1; no clear D gene. Germline loops: CDR1 DFQATT, CDR2 SNEGSKA (reference sequence). The CDR3 contains 12 residues. V was cut by 5 bases and J by 3 bases, with 10 bases left in between. The chain's CDR3 is CSAQSGDTEAFF. DNA of the CDR3: TGCAGTGCTCAGTCTGGGGACACTGAAGCTTTCTTT.

This sequence joins TRBV6-1 and TRBJ1-1; D ambiguous. V gave up 6 bases and J gave up 0 bases, with 2 bases separating them. The CDR3 has 11 amino acids. Looked up from germline, CDR1 is MNHNS and CDR2 is SASEGT. This chain's CDR3 is CASRVNTEAFF. CDR3 nucleotide sequence: TGTGCCAGCAGAGTGAACACTGAAGCTTTCTTT.

This clonotype came up a few times. The rearrangement links TRBV7-9 to TRBJ2-7; either TRBD1 or TRBD2 may fit D (5 bases each). The CDR3 length is 12 residues. V was clipped by 4 bases and J by 6 bases, with 10 bases between them. Germline V lookup: CDR1 SEHNR, CDR2 FQNEAQ (reference sequence). CDR3 in amino acids: CASSWTGREQYF. The CDR3 DNA is TGTGCCAGCAGCTGGACGGGGCGCGAGCAGTACTTC.

About this clonotype itself: An end of the junction does not agree with germline; a read error may underlie this. The rearrangement joins TRBV25-1 to TRBJ2-2; D might be TRBD1 or TRBD2, each matching 5 bases. Germline V gene sequence: CDR1 MGHDK, CDR2 SYGVNS. This CDR3 has 13 residues. CDR3 region: CASIGANTGEPFF. CDR3 DNA sequence: TGTGCCAGCATCGGGGCGAACACCGGGGAGCCGTTTTTT.

This clonotype counts as medium-sized. The chain links TRBV20-1 to TRBJ2-1, with a possible D match to TRBD2 (5 bases). From germline, CDR1 is DFQATT and CDR2 SNEGSKA (reference sequence). This CDR3 is 15 amino acids long. V lost 4 bases and J 0 bases, leaving 13 bases between the germline ends. CDR3 loop: CSAKTGMSSYNEQFF. For the CDR3, the DNA is TGCAGTGCTAAGACCGGGATGAGCTCCTACAATGAGCAGTTCTTC.